The clone carrying this T cell receptor beta chain has a single count. What it binds is not known. Time point denoted: cycle 4 day 1 (C4D1), after less than 7 weeks of nivolumab. Brentuximab vedotin exposure varied among the patients, all of whom had relapsed after autologous stem cell transplantation. This record comes from a study of PD-1 blockade in classical Hodgkin lymphoma. Overall study findings and caveats: It was CD4+ TCR diversity, not CD8+, that rose significantly by C4D1. It was reported that newly diagnosed patients had less baseline TCR diversity than healthy donors.

The CDR3 totals 15 residues. Trimming took off 2 bases at V and 2 bases at J, with 12 bases between the two ends. Germline CDR1 is SGHRS and CDR2 is YFSETQ. Sequencing used immunoSEQ multiplex PCR; TCRdb keeps in-frame clones, though not all of them. This sample has about 85,000 clones, with about nine tenths found just once. The material sequenced was peripheral blood mononuclear cells (PBMCs), taken before the fourth cycle of nivolumab. The chain recombines TRBV5-1 with TRBJ2-3, with D tentatively TRBD1 (5 bases). The sequence came from a human donor with classical Hodgkin lymphoma. The DNA for the CDR3 is TGCGCCAGCAGCTTTGTTCAGGGTTTCACAGATACGCAGTATTTT. As protein: CASSFVQGFTDTQYF.